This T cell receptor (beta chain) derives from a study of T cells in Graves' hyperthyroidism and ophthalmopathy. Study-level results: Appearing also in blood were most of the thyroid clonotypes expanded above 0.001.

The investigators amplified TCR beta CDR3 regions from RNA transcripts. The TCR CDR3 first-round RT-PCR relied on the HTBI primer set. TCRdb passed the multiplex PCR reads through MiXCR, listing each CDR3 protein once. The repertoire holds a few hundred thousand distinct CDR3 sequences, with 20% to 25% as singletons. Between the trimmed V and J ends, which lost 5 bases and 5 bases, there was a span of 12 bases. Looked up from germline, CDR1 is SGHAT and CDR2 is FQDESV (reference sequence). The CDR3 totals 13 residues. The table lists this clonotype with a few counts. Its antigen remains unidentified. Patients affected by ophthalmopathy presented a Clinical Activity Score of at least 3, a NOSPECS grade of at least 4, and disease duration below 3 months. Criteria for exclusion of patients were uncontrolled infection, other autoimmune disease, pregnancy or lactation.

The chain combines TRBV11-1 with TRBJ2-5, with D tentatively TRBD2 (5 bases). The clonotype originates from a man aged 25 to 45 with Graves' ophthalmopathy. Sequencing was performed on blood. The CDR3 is CASSNSAKETQYF. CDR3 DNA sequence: TGTGCCAGCAGCAATAGCGCGAAGGAGACCCAGTACTTC.